These T cell receptor beta chains were read from a single sample in a study of early stage breast cancer tumors. Sequencing used immunoSEQ multiplex PCR; TCRdb keeps in-frame clones, though not all of them. This table holds 7,000 or so clones, about 62% found once. Specimen: normal breast tissue next to the tumor. The receptors derive from a person between 45 and 65 years old with breast cancer. Both conserved end residues are part of each CDR3. Fields, in order: J gene, V gene, D gene, clone size, CDR3 DNA, CDR3 protein. A D gene is named only where the DNA matches it firmly. Not all rows give a size; the values are once, few, many and, for expanded clones, a class.

J gene: TRBJ2-5; V gene: TRBV7-3; D gene: NA; clone size: NA; CDR3 DNA: TGTGCCAGCAGCTTAACGGGTAGAAAAGGGGAGACCCAGTACTTC; CDR3 protein: CASSLTGRKGETQYF
J gene: TRBJ1-2; V gene: TRBV29-1; D gene: TRBD1; clone size: few; CDR3 DNA: TGCAGCGTTATGGGACAGCACTATGGCTACACCTTC; CDR3 protein: CSVMGQHYGYTF
J gene: TRBJ2-1; V gene: TRBV7-3; D gene: NA; clone size: NA; CDR3 DNA: TGTGCCAGCAGCCTACAGGGTAACGCTATCAATGAGCAGTTCTTC; CDR3 protein: CASSLQGNAINEQFF
J gene: TRBJ1-5; V gene: TRBV28; D gene: NA; clone size: few; CDR3 DNA: TGTGCCAGCAGTCCCGGGACGTATCAGCCCCAGCATTTT; CDR3 protein: CASSPGTYQPQHF
J gene: TRBJ2-7; V gene: TRBV5-1; D gene: TRBD1; clone size: NA; CDR3 DNA: TGCGCCAGCAGCGAACCAGGGACAGGGATTATAGGGCAGTACTTC; CDR3 protein: CASSEPGTGIIGQYF
J gene: TRBJ1-5; V gene: TRBV6-4; D gene: NA; clone size: once; CDR3 DNA: TGTGCCAGCAAACCGCGGACGGTCTGGCCCCAGCATTTT; CDR3 protein: CASKPRTVWPQHF
J gene: TRBJ1-1; V gene: TRBV6-5; D gene: NA; clone size: NA; CDR3 DNA: TGTGCCAGCAGGTCTCAGGGGAAGAACACTGAAGCTTTCTTT; CDR3 protein: CASRSQGKNTEAFF
J gene: TRBJ2-1; V gene: TRBV27; D gene: TRBD2; clone size: NA; CDR3 DNA: TGTGCCAGCAGTCCACGACTAGCGCCATACAATGAGCAGTTCTTC; CDR3 protein: CASSPRLAPYNEQFF
J gene: TRBJ2-1; V gene: TRBV19; D gene: TRBD2; clone size: NA; CDR3 DNA: TGTGCCAGTAGGCCTAGCGGGACCTACAATGAGCAGTTCTTC; CDR3 protein: CASRPSGTYNEQFF
J gene: TRBJ2-1; V gene: TRBV6-5; D gene: NA; clone size: NA; CDR3 DNA: TGTGCCAGCAGTTACAGGGTTAAAGGTGAGCAGTTCTTC; CDR3 protein: CASSYRVKGEQFF
J gene: TRBJ2-1; V gene: TRBV19; D gene: NA; clone size: NA; CDR3 DNA: TGTGCCAGTAGTATCAGCAGCTCCTACAATGAGCAGTTCTTC; CDR3 protein: CASSISSSYNEQFF
J gene: TRBJ2-3; V gene: TRBV19; D gene: NA; clone size: few; CDR3 DNA: TGTGCCAGTAGTCCCCAGGGGTTCACAGATACGCAGTATTTT; CDR3 protein: CASSPQGFTDTQYF
J gene: TRBJ1-4; V gene: TRBV2; D gene: TRBD1; clone size: NA; CDR3 DNA: TGTGCCAGCAGTCGGACAGGAGCAACTAATGAAAAACTGTTTTTT; CDR3 protein: CASSRTGATNEKLFF
J gene: TRBJ2-1; V gene: TRBV15; D gene: TRBD2; clone size: NA; CDR3 DNA: TGTGCCACCAGCCCCGGGACTAATCGCGAGCAGTTCTTC; CDR3 protein: CATSPGTNREQFF
J gene: TRBJ2-3; V gene: TRBV20-1; D gene: NA; clone size: NA; CDR3 DNA: TGCAGTGCTACGGGAGATACGCAGTATTTT; CDR3 protein: CSATGDTQYF
J gene: TRBJ1-1; V gene: TRBV10-3; D gene: TRBD1; clone size: NA; CDR3 DNA: TGTGCCACCCGACAGGGGAGCACTGAAGCTTTCTTT; CDR3 protein: CATRQGSTEAFF
J gene: TRBJ2-7; V gene: TRBV5-4; D gene: NA; clone size: few; CDR3 DNA: TGTGCCAGCAGCACCAGGGACAATCCCTACGAGCAGTACTTC; CDR3 protein: CASSTRDNPYEQYF
J gene: TRBJ2-7; V gene: TRBV12-5; D gene: NA; clone size: NA; CDR3 DNA: TGTGCTAGTGGCCTTCTCAGGGGAATAGCCTCCTACGAGCAGTACTTC; CDR3 protein: CASGLLRGIASYEQYF
J gene: TRBJ2-5; V gene: TRBV5-1; D gene: TRBD1; clone size: NA; CDR3 DNA: TGCGCCAGCAGCTCGGGACAGGGGGTCGGAGAGACCCAGTACTTC; CDR3 protein: CASSSGQGVGETQYF
J gene: TRBJ2-7; V gene: TRBV6-5; D gene: NA; clone size: few; CDR3 DNA: TGTGCCAGCGGAGTTAGCTCCTACGAGCAGTACTTC; CDR3 protein: CASGVSSYEQYF
J gene: TRBJ2-1; V gene: TRBV7-9; D gene: NA; clone size: NA; CDR3 DNA: TGTGCCAGCAGCCCGTTCGTGGTTGGTGAGCAGTTCTTC; CDR3 protein: CASSPFVVGEQFF
J gene: TRBJ1-2; V gene: TRBV6-5; D gene: TRBD1; clone size: few; CDR3 DNA: TGTGCCAGCAGTTACGTTGGGGGACAGGCCTATGGCTACACCTTC; CDR3 protein: CASSYVGGQAYGYTF
J gene: TRBJ1-1; V gene: TRBV5-6; D gene: NA; clone size: NA; CDR3 DNA: TGTGCCAGCAGCTTGGGAGGGGAAACTGAAGCTTTCTTT; CDR3 protein: CASSLGGETEAFF
J gene: TRBJ1-3; V gene: TRBV5-5; D gene: NA; clone size: few; CDR3 DNA: TGTGCCAGCAGCTTGTTTGGAGATGGAAACACCATATATTTT; CDR3 protein: CASSLFGDGNTIYF
J gene: TRBJ2-7; V gene: TRBV7-3; D gene: TRBD1; clone size: NA; CDR3 DNA: TGTGCCAGCAGCTGGGACAGGGGAGGCGAGCAGTACTTC; CDR3 protein: CASSWDRGGEQYF
J gene: TRBJ1-1; V gene: TRBV27; D gene: NA; clone size: NA; CDR3 DNA: TGTGCCAGCAGTTTACGCATGGGTTCGACTGAAGCTTTCTTT; CDR3 protein: CASSLRMGSTEAFF
J gene: TRBJ2-1; V gene: TRBV15; D gene: NA; clone size: NA; CDR3 DNA: TGTGCCACCAGCCCGTACGCGGGTGGGAACAATGAGCAGTTCTTC; CDR3 protein: CATSPYAGGNNEQFF
J gene: TRBJ2-7; V gene: TRBV5-5; D gene: NA; clone size: NA; CDR3 DNA: TGTGCCAGCAGCTTGGTTGGGGAGTCGCGGGAGCAGTACTTC; CDR3 protein: CASSLVGESREQYF
J gene: TRBJ2-5; V gene: TRBV5-6; D gene: NA; clone size: NA; CDR3 DNA: TGTGCCAGCAGCCTCGGACGGTTCCAAGAGACCCAGTACTTC; CDR3 protein: CASSLGRFQETQYF
J gene: TRBJ2-4; V gene: TRBV18; D gene: NA; clone size: NA; CDR3 DNA: TGTGCCAGCTCACCATACGGGGAAGGAAGAAACATTCAGTACTTC; CDR3 protein: CASSPYGEGRNIQYF
J gene: TRBJ2-3; V gene: TRBV11-3; D gene: TRBD2; clone size: few; CDR3 DNA: TGTGCCAGCAGCCAGAGACTAGCGGGGAGTTCAGATACGCAGTATTTT; CDR3 protein: CASSQRLAGSSDTQYF